The 25 T cell receptor beta chains below come from one sample, sequenced in a study of CD8 T cells in ankylosing spondylitis. From the 5' RACE reads, TCRdb called clonotypes with MiXCR, one entry per CDR3 protein. The table has approximately 220,000 distinct CDR3 sequences, roughly 24% seen once. Material for sequencing was blood, either unsorted or a sorted T cell fraction (not recorded which). The source of these receptors is a male donor with ankylosing spondylitis or in good health (not recorded which).

This clonotype came up a few times. The chain uses TRBV10-3 and TRBJ2-1, with a weak D call TRBD2 (6 bases). This CDR3 has 15 amino acids. V was trimmed by 2 bases and J by 0 bases, leaving 8 bases between them. Germline V gene data show CDR1 as ENHRY and CDR2 as SYGVKD. CDR3 sequence: CAISEAGSSYNEQFF. In DNA form, the CDR3 reads TGTGCCATCAGTGAGGCGGGGAGCTCCTACAATGAGCAGTTCTTC.

This sequence joins TRBV18 and TRBJ1-1; no clear D gene. V lost 6 bases and J 1 base, leaving 15 bases between the germline ends. The V gene's germline CDR1 is KGHSH and CDR2 LQKENI. CDR3 size: 15 residues. CDR3 in DNA: TGTGCCAGCTCCAAACCGGCAGAAAAGAACACTGAAGCTTTCTTT. The encoded protein is CASSKPAEKNTEAFF.

This clonotype was found many times. V gene TRBV15 combines with J gene TRBJ2-3; perhaps TRBD2 as D (5 bases). The length of the CDR3 is 15 residues. V shed 1 base and J shed 6 bases, with 14 bases lying between them. The germline gives CDR1 LNHNV, CDR2 YYDKDF (reference sequence). The CDR3 coding sequence is TGTGCCACCAGCAGAGGAGACTATACGTCGGATACGCAGTATTTT. This translates into CATSRGDYTSDTQYF.

The rearrangement uses TRBV5-1 and TRBJ1-5, with TRBD1 as a possible D gene (6 bases). Germline V gene lookup returns CDR1 SGHRS and CDR2 YFSETQ. This CDR3 region has 13 residues. V was trimmed by 6 bases and J by 4 bases, leaving 11 bases between them. The DNA of the CDR3 is TGCGCCAGCACACAGGGCCCTAATCAGCCCCAGCATTTT. Translation gives CASTQGPNQPQHF. Looking up the rest from reference TRBV5-1 and TRBJ1-5 gives the full variable domain: KAGVTQTPRYLIKTRGQQVTLSCSPISGHRSVSWYQQTPGQGLQFLFEYFSETQRNKGNFPGRFSGRQFSNSRSEMNVSTLELGDSALYLCASTQGPNQPQHFGDGTRLSIL.

J is TRBJ2-5 and V is TRBV12-3 or TRBV12-4; D is ambiguous. CDR3 length equals 13 residues. V lost 8 bases and J 7 bases, leaving 17 bases between the germline ends. CDR3 bases: TGTGCCAGCCAATCCTATGTCGAAGGGACCCAGTACTTC. Translated, it gives CASQSYVEGTQYF.

This clonotype was counted a few times. The chain carries TRBV29-1 and TRBJ2-1, with D perhaps TRBD1 (9 bases). The V gene's germline CDR1 is SQVTM and CDR2 ANQGSEA. Trimming left V 4 bases short and J 8 bases short, with 30 bases between. The CDR3 has 18 amino acids. This CDR3 reads CSVGGQGNSRAGVDEQFF. DNA for the CDR3: TGCAGCGTTGGGGGACAGGGCAACTCGAGAGCGGGAGTCGATGAGCAGTTCTTC.

The chain links TRBV5-6 to TRBJ2-3; maybe TRBD1 (5 bases). Germline lookup yields CDR1 SGHDT and CDR2 YYEEEE. V was pared by 0 bases and J by 0 bases, with 11 bases between. This CDR3 has 16 amino acids. The DNA of the CDR3 is TGTGCCAGCAGCTTGGCCCCGACAGCAAGCACAGATACGCAGTATTTT. This codes for CASSLAPTASTDTQYF. The variable domain in full, with the rest retrieved from reference TRBV5-6 and TRBJ2-3, is DAGVTQSPTHLIKTRGQQVTLRCSPKSGHDTVSWYQQALGQGPQFIFQYYEEEERQRGNFPDRFSGHQFPNYSSELNVNALLLGDSALYLCASSLAPTASTDTQYFGPGTRLTVL.

V usage is TRBV5-5 and J usage is TRBJ2-3; the D gene is possibly TRBD2 (5 bases). Trimming stripped 3 bases from V and 1 base from J, with 21 bases between. The CDR3 runs 18 residues. CDR1 and CDR2 from the germline V gene are SGHKS and YYEKEE (reference sequence). The CDR3 bases are TGTGCCAGCAGCTCCTGGGGTAGCGCCGCAAATCGCACAGATACGCAGTATTTT. Translated: CASSSWGSAANRTDTQYF.

The sample holds many counts of this clonotype. The chain uses TRBV20-1 and TRBJ2-1; TRBD1 aligns across 7 bases. Unmatched junction bases numbered 5, after V lost 6 bases and J lost 0 bases. In germline, CDR1 is DFQATT, CDR2 SNEGSKA (reference sequence). The CDR3 runs to 14 residues. CDR3 DNA sequence: TGCAGTGCCGTACAGGGGAGCTCCTACAATGAGCAGTTCTTC. Translated: CSAVQGSSYNEQFF.

This clonotype was seen ten or more times. The CDR3 loop reads CASSSAGTGESYEQYF. As DNA, the CDR3 is TGTGCCAGCAGCTCAGCCGGGACAGGAGAATCCTACGAGCAGTACTTC. The chain uses TRBV11-1 and TRBJ2-7, with TRBD1 matching 8 bases. CDR1 and CDR2 (germline): SGHAT, FQDESV (reference sequence). There are 16 residues in the CDR3. The trim removed 4 bases at V and 1 base at J, leaving 9 bases unmatched.

A word on this clonotype: Since a much larger clone is just one base distant, this may be a read error. The CDR3 reads CASSLRRGAGEKLFF. DNA of the CDR3: TGTGCCAGCAGTCTGCGGAGAGGGGCGGGTGAAAAACTGTTTTTT. J is TRBJ1-4 and V is TRBV12-3 or TRBV12-4; tentative D call: TRBD1 (5 bases). This CDR3 is 15 amino acids long. Between the trimmed V and J ends, which lost 5 bases and 7 bases, there was a span of 17 bases.

Only a few counts were recorded for this clonotype. The rearrangement joins TRBV9 to TRBJ1-2; the D is unclear. Germline V lookup: CDR1 SGDLS, CDR2 YYNGEE. Trimming took off 0 bases at V and 4 bases at J, with 4 bases between the two ends. The CDR3 extends over 12 amino acids. The CDR3 nucleotides are TGTGCCAGCAGCGTAGCGGGCTATGGCTACACCTTC. The encoded protein is CASSVAGYGYTF.

The CDR3, as DNA: TGCAGTGCTGGTACAGGGCACGAGCAGTACTTC. This sequence encodes CSAGTGHEQYF. This chain joins TRBV20-1 and TRBJ2-7; TRBD1 might be the D (6 bases). The CDR3 sequence is 11 residues long. Germline CDR1 DFQATT, CDR2 SNEGSKA (reference sequence). V lost 5 bases and J 5 bases, leaving 10 bases between the germline ends.

Only a few counts were recorded for this clonotype. The chain recombines TRBV29-1 with TRBJ2-1; TRBD1 aligns across 7 bases. The ends lost 7 bases at V and 6 bases at J; junction bases unmatched: 6. The CDR3 loop spans 12 amino acids. The germline gives CDR1 SQVTM, CDR2 ANQGSEA. DNA of the CDR3: TGCAGCGCAAAGACAGGGTTCAATGAGCAGTTCTTC. This encodes CSAKTGFNEQFF.

V is TRBV20-1 and J is TRBJ1-2, with 8 bases aligning to TRBD1. Germline loops: CDR1 DFQATT, CDR2 SNEGSKA (reference sequence). This CDR3 has 12 amino acids. V lost 2 bases, J lost 6 bases, and 2 bases stayed unmatched. The CDR3 DNA reads TGCAGTGCTAGACAGGGGGCCAATGGCTACACCTTC. This codes for CSARQGANGYTF.

V usage is TRBV12-3 or TRBV12-4 and J usage is TRBJ2-1; the match to TRBD2 covers 14 bases. The CDR3 is made up of 19 amino acids. J lost 1 base, V lost 10 bases, and 15 bases had no gene match. CDR3: CAITHPTSGRAQSYNEQFF. DNA for the CDR3: TGTGCCATCACCCACCCGACTAGCGGGAGGGCCCAATCCTACAATGAGCAGTTCTTC.

The chain couples TRBV6-1 to TRBJ2-5; no firm D call. The CDR3 is 12 residues long. V lost 8 bases and J lost 5, with 12 bases in between. Germline V gene lookup returns CDR1 MNHNS and CDR2 SASEGT. CDR3 residues: CASVTFDETQYF. The CDR3 region has the DNA TGTGCCAGCGTCACGTTCGACGAGACCCAGTACTTC.

With regard to this clonotype: A much larger clone differs from this one at a single base, so this may be a read error. This chain links TRBV7-2 with TRBJ1-1; a possible D gene is TRBD1 (5 bases). The germline V gene encodes CDR1 SGHTA and CDR2 FQGNSA. The CDR3 is 13 amino acids. The CDR3 nucleotides read TGTGCCAGCAGTTACAGGAAGAACACTAAAGCTTTCTTT. Amino acid sequence: CASSYRKNTKAFF. The variable domain in full, with the rest retrieved from reference TRBV7-2 and TRBJ1-1, is GAGVSQSPSNKVTEKGKDVELRCDPISGHTALYWYRQSLGQGLEFLIYFQGNSAPDKSGLPSDRFSAERTGGSVSTLTIQRTQQEDSAVYLCASSYRKNTKAFFGQGTRLTVV.

This chain joins TRBV7-8 and TRBJ1-1; no firm D call. The V gene's germline CDR1 is SGHVS and CDR2 FQNEAQ. V lost 3 bases, J lost 1 base, and 6 bases lay in between. This CDR3 has 13 amino acids. CDR3 loop: CASSFLENTEAFF. The CDR3 bases are TGTGCCAGCAGCTTTCTCGAGAACACTGAAGCTTTCTTT.

V usage is TRBV19 and J usage is TRBJ2-7; D gene uncertain. Looked up from germline, CDR1 is LNHDA and CDR2 is SQIVND (reference sequence). CDR3 length: 13 residues. Deletions cut 1 base from V and 6 bases from J, with 10 bases between. CDR3 in DNA: TGTGCCAGTAGTATAGGAACGGCCGGCGAGCAGTACTTC. Translation gives CASSIGTAGEQYF.

This clonotype was counted at least ten times. V is TRBV7-8 and J is TRBJ1-5, with D possibly being TRBD1 (6 bases). This CDR3 is built from 17 residues. Trimming pared 5 bases from V and 1 base from J, leaving 18 bases between. The germline gives CDR1 SGHVS, CDR2 FQNEAQ. The CDR3 coding sequence is TGTGCCAGCAGCCCAGTGGGCACAGGGAGGAGCAATCAGCCCCAGCATTTT. Amino acid sequence: CASSPVGTGRSNQPQHF.

V is TRBV20-1 and J is TRBJ2-3; 9 nucleotides line up with TRBD2. The J segment lost 5 bases and the V segment lost 5 bases, leaving 8 bases of the junction unmatched. The V gene's germline CDR1 is DFQATT and CDR2 SNEGSKA (reference sequence). The CDR3 is made up of 14 amino acids. The CDR3 loop is CSAGSGRTGDTQYF. CDR3 nucleotide sequence: TGCAGTGCTGGTAGCGGGAGAACGGGAGATACGCAGTATTTT.

This clonotype showed up many times. The chain recombines TRBV4-1 with TRBJ2-2, with 10 nucleotides matching TRBD1. Germline V gene sequence: CDR1 MGHRA, CDR2 YSYEKL. The CDR3 length is 16 residues. V shed 2 bases, J shed 5 bases, and the junction held 5 bases outside the gene matches. The CDR3 loop reads CASSQSRTGGTGELFF. DNA of the CDR3: TGCGCCAGCAGCCAATCTCGGACAGGGGGAACCGGGGAGCTGTTTTTT.

Comment on this clonotype: This could be a read error, since a much larger clone is one nucleotide away. V usage is TRBV18 and J usage is TRBJ2-2; D tentatively fits TRBD1 or TRBD2 (5 bases each). The length of the CDR3 is 13 residues. Germline loops: CDR1 KGHSH, CDR2 LQKENI. The CDR3 is CASSPASTGALFF. The CDR3, as DNA: TGTGCCAGCTCACCAGCTAGCACCGGGGCGCTGTTTTTT.

J is TRBJ2-7 and V is TRBV3-1; the D is unclear. This CDR3 contains 16 residues. Germline V gives CDR1 LGHDT, CDR2 YNNKEL (reference sequence). V lost 1 base, J lost 1 base, and 14 bases lay in between. As DNA, the CDR3 is TGTGCCAGCAGCCAAGGACCCCCTGGCGCTTCCTACGAGCAGTACTTC. It specifies CASSQGPPGASYEQYF.